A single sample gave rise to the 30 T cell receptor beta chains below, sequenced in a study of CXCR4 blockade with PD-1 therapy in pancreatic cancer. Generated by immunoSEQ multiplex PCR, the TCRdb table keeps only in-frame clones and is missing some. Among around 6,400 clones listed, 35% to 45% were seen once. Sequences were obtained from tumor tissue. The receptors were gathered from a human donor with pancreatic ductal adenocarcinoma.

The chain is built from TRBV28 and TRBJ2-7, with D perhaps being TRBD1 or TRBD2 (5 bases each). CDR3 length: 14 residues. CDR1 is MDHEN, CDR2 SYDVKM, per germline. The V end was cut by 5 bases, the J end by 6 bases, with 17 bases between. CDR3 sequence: CASSRDAGRGEQYF. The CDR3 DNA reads TGTGCCAGCAGTCGGGACGCGGGTCGAGGCGAGCAGTACTTC. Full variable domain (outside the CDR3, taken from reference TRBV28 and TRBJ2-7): DVKVTQSSRYLVKRTGEKVFLECVQDMDHENMFWYRQDPGLGLRLIYFSYDVKMKEKGDIPEGYSVSREKKERFSLILESASTNQTSMYLCASSRDAGRGEQYFGPGTRLTVT.

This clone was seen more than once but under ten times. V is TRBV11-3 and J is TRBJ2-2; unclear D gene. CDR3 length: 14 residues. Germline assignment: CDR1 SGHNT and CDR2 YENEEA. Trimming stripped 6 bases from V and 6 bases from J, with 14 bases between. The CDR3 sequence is CASSYGVAPGELFF. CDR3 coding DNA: TGTGCCAGCAGTTACGGCGTCGCGCCCGGGGAGCTGTTTTTT.

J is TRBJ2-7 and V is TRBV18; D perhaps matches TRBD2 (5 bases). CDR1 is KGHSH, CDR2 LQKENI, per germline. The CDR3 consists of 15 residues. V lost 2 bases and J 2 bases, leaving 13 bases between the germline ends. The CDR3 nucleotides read TGTGCCAGCTCACCAAGGGCCGAGGGAGCCTACGAGCAGTACTTC. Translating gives CASSPRAEGAYEQYF.

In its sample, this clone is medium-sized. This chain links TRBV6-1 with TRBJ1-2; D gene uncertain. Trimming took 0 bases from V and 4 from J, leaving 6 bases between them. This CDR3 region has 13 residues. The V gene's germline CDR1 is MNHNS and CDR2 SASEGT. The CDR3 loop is CASSEAEVYGYTF. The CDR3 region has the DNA TGTGCCAGCAGTGAAGCGGAGGTCTATGGCTACACCTTC.

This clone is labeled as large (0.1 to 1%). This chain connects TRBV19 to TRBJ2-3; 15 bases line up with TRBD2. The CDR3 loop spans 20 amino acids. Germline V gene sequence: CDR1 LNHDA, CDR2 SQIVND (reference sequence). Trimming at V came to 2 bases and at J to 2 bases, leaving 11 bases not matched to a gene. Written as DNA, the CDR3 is TGTGCCAGTAGTATAAGTATAGGACTAGCGGGAGGGCCGATCACAGATACGCAGTATTTT. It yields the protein CASSISIGLAGGPITDTQYF.

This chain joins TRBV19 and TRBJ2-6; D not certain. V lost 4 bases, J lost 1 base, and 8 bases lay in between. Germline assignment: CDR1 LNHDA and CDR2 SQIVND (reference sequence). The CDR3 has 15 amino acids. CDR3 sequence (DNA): TGTGCCAGTAGTACCGCAGAGTCTGGGGCCAACGTCCTGACTTTC. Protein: CASSTAESGANVLTF.

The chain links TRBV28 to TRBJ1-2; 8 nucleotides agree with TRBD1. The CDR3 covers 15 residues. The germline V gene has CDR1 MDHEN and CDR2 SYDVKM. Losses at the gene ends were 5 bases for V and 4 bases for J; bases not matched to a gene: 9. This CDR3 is CASSPWTGPSYGYTF. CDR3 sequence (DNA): TGTGCCAGCAGTCCTTGGACAGGGCCAAGCTATGGCTACACCTTC.

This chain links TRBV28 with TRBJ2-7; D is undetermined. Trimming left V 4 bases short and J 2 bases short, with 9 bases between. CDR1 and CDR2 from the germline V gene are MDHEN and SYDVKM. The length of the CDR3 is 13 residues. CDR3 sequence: CASSSPLTYEQYF. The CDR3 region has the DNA TGTGCCAGCAGTTCCCCTCTCACCTACGAGCAGTACTTC.

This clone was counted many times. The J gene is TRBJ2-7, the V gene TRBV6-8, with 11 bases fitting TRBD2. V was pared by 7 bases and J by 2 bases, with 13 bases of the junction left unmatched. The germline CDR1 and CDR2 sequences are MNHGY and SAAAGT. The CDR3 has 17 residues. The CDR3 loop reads CASTTTLAGGPTYEQYF. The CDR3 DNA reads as TGTGCCAGCACCACCACGCTAGCGGGAGGCCCGACCTACGAGCAGTACTTC.

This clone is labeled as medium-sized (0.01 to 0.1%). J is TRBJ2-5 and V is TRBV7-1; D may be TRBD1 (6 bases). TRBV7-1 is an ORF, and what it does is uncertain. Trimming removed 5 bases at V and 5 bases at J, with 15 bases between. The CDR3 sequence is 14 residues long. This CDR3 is CASSVTGNAETQYF. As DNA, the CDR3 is TGTGCCAGCAGCGTCACAGGGAACGCGGAGACCCAGTACTTC.

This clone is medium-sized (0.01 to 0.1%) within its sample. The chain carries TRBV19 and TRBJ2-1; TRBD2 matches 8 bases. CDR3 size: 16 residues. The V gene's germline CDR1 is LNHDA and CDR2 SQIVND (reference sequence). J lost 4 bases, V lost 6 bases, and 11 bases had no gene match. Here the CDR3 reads CASSPGGGRIYNEQFF. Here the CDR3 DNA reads TGTGCCAGTAGCCCCGGGGGGGGACGGATTTACAATGAGCAGTTCTTC.

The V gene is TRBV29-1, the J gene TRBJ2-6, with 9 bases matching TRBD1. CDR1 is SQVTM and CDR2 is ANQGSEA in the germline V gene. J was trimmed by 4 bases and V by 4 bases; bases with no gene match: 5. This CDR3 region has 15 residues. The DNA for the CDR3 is TGCAGCGTTGCCGGGACAGGGACCGGGGCCAACGTCCTGACTTTC. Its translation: CSVAGTGTGANVLTF.

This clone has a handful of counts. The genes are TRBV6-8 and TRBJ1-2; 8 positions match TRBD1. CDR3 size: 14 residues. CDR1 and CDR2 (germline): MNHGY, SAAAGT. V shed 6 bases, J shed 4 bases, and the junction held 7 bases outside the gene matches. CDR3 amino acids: CASRVGQGSYGYTF. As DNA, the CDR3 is TGTGCCAGCAGGGTTGGACAGGGAAGCTATGGCTACACCTTC.

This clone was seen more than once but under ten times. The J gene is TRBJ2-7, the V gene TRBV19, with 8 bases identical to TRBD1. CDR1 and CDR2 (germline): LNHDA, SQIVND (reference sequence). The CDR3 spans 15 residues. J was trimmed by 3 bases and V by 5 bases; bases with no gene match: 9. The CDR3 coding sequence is TGTGCCAGTAGTCCTACAGGGGGTCGCGTCTACGAGCAGTACTTC. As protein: CASSPTGGRVYEQYF. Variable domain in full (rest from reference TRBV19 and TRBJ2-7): DGGITQSPKYLFRKEGQNVTLSCEQNLNHDAMYWYRQDPGQGLRLIYYSQIVNDFQKGDIAEGYSVSREKKESFPLTVTSAQKNPTAFYLCASSPTGGRVYEQYFGPGTRLTVT.

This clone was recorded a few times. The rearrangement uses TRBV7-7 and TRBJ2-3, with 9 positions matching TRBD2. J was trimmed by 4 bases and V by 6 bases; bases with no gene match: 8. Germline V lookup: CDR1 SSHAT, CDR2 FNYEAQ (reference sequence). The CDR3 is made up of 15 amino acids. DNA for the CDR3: TGTGCCAGCAGTATCCCGGGACTAGCACCAGATACGCAGTATTTT. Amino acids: CASSIPGLAPDTQYF.

This chain's CDR3 is CATSSEWGGGYGYTF. The CDR3 DNA reads as TGTGCCACCAGCAGCGAATGGGGAGGGGGCTATGGCTACACCTTC. The V call is TRBV15, the J call TRBJ1-2; D is possibly TRBD1 (6 bases). V was trimmed by 3 bases and J by 4 bases, leaving 15 bases between them. This CDR3 has 15 amino acids. From germline, CDR1 is LNHNV and CDR2 YYDKDF (reference sequence).

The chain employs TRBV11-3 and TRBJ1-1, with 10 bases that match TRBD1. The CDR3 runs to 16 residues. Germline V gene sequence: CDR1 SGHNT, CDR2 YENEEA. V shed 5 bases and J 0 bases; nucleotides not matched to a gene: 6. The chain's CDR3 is CASSLRGQGLNTEAFF. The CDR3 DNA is TGTGCCAGCAGCCTCCGGGGACAGGGGTTGAACACTGAAGCTTTCTTT.

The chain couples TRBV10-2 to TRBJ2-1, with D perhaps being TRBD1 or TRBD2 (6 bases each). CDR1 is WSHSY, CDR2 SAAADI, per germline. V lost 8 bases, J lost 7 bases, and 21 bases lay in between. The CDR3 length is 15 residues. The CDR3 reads CASSLSGATGNEQFF. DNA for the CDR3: TGCGCCAGCTCTCTCTCGGGGGCCACTGGGAATGAGCAGTTCTTC.

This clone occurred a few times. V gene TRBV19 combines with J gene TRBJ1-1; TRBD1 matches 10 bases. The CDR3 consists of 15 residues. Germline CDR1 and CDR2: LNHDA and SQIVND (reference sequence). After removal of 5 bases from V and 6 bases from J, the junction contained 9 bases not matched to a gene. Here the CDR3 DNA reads TGTGCCAGTAGTTGGGACTCCGGGACAGGGGCTGAAGCTTTCTTT. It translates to CASSWDSGTGAEAFF.

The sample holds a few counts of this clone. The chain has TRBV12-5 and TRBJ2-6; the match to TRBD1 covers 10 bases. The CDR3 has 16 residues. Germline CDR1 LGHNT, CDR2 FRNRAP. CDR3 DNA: TGTGCCAGCATCCGGGACAGGGGTACTGGGGCCAACGTCCTGACTTTC. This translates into CASIRDRGTGANVLTF.

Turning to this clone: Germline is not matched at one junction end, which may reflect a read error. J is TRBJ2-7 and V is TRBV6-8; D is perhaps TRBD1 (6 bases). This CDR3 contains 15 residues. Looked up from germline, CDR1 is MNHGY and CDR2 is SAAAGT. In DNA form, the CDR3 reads TGTGCCATCAGTGGCTCCGGGACAATCTCCTACGAGCAGTACTTC. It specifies CAISGSGTISYEQYF.

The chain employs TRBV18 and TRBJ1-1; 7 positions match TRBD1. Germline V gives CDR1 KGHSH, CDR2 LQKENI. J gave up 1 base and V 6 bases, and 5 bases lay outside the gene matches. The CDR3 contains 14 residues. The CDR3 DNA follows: TGTGCCAGCTCTTCGGGACAGACGAACACTGAAGCTTTCTTT. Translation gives CASSSGQTNTEAFF.

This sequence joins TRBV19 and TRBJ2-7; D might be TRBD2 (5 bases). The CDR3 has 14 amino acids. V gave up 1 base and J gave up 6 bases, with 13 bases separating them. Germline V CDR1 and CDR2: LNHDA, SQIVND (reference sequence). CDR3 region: CASSIAEGMGEQYF. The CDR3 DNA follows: TGTGCCAGTAGTATAGCAGAGGGAATGGGCGAGCAGTACTTC.

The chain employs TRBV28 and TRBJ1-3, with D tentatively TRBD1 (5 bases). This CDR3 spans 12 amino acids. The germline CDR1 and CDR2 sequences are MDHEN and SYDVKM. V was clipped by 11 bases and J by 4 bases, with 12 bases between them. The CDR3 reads CAGKGYGNTIYF. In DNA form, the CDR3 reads TGTGCCGGTAAGGGGTACGGAAACACCATATATTTT.

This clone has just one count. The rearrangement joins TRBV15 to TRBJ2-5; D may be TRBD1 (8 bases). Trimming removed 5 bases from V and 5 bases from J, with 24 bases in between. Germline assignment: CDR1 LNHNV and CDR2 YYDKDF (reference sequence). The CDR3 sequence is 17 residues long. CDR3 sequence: CATSLNRQGRAQETQYF. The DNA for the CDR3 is TGTGCCACCAGCCTTAACAGACAGGGGAGGGCCCAGGAGACCCAGTACTTC.

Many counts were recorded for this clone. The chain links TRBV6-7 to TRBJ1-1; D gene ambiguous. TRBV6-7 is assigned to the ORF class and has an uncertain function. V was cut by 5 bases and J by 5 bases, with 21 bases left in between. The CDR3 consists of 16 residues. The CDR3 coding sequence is TGTGCCAGCAGTAACCACCCGACGGGCCGAGGGACTGAAGCTTTCTTT. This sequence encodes CASSNHPTGRGTEAFF.

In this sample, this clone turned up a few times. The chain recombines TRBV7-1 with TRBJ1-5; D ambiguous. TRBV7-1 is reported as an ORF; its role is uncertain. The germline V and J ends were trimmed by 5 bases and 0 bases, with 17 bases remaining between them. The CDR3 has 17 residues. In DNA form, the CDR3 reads TGTGCCAGCAGCCCCCCGAGGGCACTCTATAGCAATCAGCCCCAGCATTTT. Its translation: CASSPPRALYSNQPQHF.

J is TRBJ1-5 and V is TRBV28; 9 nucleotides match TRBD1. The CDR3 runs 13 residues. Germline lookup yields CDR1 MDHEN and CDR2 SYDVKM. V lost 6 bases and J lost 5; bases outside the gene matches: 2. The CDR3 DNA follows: TGTGCCAGCAGACAGGGGGCGGATCAGCCCCAGCATTTT. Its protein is CASRQGADQPQHF.

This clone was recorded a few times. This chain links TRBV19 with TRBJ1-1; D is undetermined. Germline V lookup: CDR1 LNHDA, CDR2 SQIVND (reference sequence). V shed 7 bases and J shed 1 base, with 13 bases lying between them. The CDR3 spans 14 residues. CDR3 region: CASTYGRTNTEAFF. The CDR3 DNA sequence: TGTGCCAGTACCTACGGGCGGACGAACACTGAAGCTTTCTTT.

In DNA, the CDR3 is TGTGCCAGCTCATCCTACATTTTTAGACTAGCGGGAGACCTATACAATGAGCAGTTCTTC. Translation gives CASSSYIFRLAGDLYNEQFF. This chain uses TRBV18 with TRBJ2-1; 12 bases are shared with TRBD2. Trimming took 5 bases from V and 4 from J; bases not matched to a gene: 18. The germline gives CDR1 KGHSH, CDR2 LQKENI. The CDR3 is 20 residues long.